This T cell receptor beta chain appears in the sequencing data of a study of a mutant IDH1 vaccine in newly diagnosed glioma. In the case of this clone: The antigen is not known.

Only in-frame clones appear in the TCRdb table, and some are missing; sequencing was by immunoSEQ multiplex PCR. In the table there are approximately 61,000 clones, 80% to 90% of which are singletons. Time point denoted: week 35, safety follow-up. The vaccine gave 300 ug of a 20-mer mutant IDH1 peptide subcutaneously per dose. Whole-study findings and limits: Altogether, 80% to 95% of patients exhibited vaccine-induced immune responses.

This CDR3 has 12 amino acids. The V end was cut by 5 bases, the J end by 11 bases, with 10 bases between. The germline CDR1 and CDR2 sequences are LNHDA and SQIVND (reference sequence). This clonotype was sampled from a man aged 35 to 55 with glioma. Source: PBMCs, taken from a glioma patient whose treatment included an IDH1 peptide vaccine. The gene calls are TRBV19 and TRBJ2-6; perhaps TRBD1 as D (5 bases). The CDR3 nucleotides are TGTGCCAGTAGTGTCCGGACATACGTCCTGACTTTC. Its protein product is CASSVRTYVLTF.